These T cell receptor beta chains were read from a single sample in a study of blood T cells in healthy people across ages. TCRdb ran MiXCR on the 5' RACE reads and lists one entry per CDR3 protein. Of over 1.5 million distinct CDR3 sequences in the sample, about 49% were seen once. Material: blood. The source of these receptors is a woman aged 40 to 50 in good health. Each CDR3 is given with its conserved first and last residue. A D gene is named only where the DNA matches it firmly. Clone size, where shown, is once, few, many, or a class for clones that have expanded.

abundance: NA; d_gene: TRBD2; v_gene: TRBV10-3; j_gene: TRBJ2-5; len: 16; CDR3nt: TGTGCCATCAGTGACCCGGGACTAGCGGGGGGGAAGACCCAGTACTTC; CDR3aa: CAISDPGLAGGKTQYF
abundance: NA; d_gene: TRBD1; v_gene: TRBV7-6; j_gene: TRBJ2-5; len: 15; CDR3nt: TGTGCCAGCAGACCCGACAGGGCGTACCAAGGGACCCAGTACTTC; CDR3aa: CASRPDRAYQGTQYF
abundance: NA; d_gene: NA; v_gene: TRBV20-1; j_gene: TRBJ2-7; len: 16; CDR3nt: TGCAGTGCTAGAGATCATTTAAGGGATCCCTCCTACGAGCAGTACTTC; CDR3aa: CSARDHLRDPSYEQYF
abundance: NA; d_gene: NA; v_gene: TRBV25-1; j_gene: TRBJ2-7; len: 13; CDR3nt: TGTGCCAGCAGCGGGGTTGGGGCTTACGAGCAGTACTTC; CDR3aa: CASSGVGAYEQYF
abundance: few; d_gene: NA; v_gene: TRBV5-1; j_gene: TRBJ2-7; len: 16; CDR3nt: TGCGCCAGCAGCGTCGCCCCGGGAGAACTCTCCTACGAGCAGTACTTC; CDR3aa: CASSVAPGELSYEQYF
abundance: NA; d_gene: NA; v_gene: TRBV12-3/TRBV12-4; j_gene: TRBJ2-3; len: 11; CDR3nt: TGTGCCAGCACCTTGGGGACGGGTCAGTATTTT; CDR3aa: CASTLGTGQYF
abundance: NA; d_gene: TRBD2; v_gene: TRBV11-2; j_gene: TRBJ2-3; len: 17; CDR3nt: TGTGCCAGCAGCCCGGGTCTAGCGGGGGCGAGCACAGATACGCAGTATTTT; CDR3aa: CASSPGLAGASTDTQYF
abundance: NA; d_gene: TRBD2; v_gene: TRBV4-2; j_gene: TRBJ2-1; len: 15; CDR3nt: TGTGCCAGCAGCCAGGGTCTCGGGACTAGTAATGAGCAGTTCTTC; CDR3aa: CASSQGLGTSNEQFF
abundance: NA; d_gene: NA; v_gene: TRBV24-1; j_gene: TRBJ1-2; len: 17; CDR3nt: TGTGCCACCAGTGCCTGGGGGACCCCAGCCAGTAACTATGGCTACACCTTC; CDR3aa: CATSAWGTPASNYGYTF
abundance: once; d_gene: TRBD1; v_gene: TRBV3-1; j_gene: TRBJ1-4; len: 14; CDR3nt: TGTGCCAGCAGCCAAGGCCCAGGGGGGGGAAAACTGTTTTTT; CDR3aa: CASSQGPGGGKLFF
abundance: few; d_gene: NA; v_gene: TRBV29-1; j_gene: TRBJ2-5; len: 13; CDR3nt: TGCAGCGTTAATGGGAGACAGAAAGAGACCCAGTACTTC; CDR3aa: CSVNGRQKETQYF
abundance: once; d_gene: TRBD2; v_gene: TRBV7-2; j_gene: TRBJ2-1; len: 16; CDR3nt: TGTGCCGGCAGCACCCGAGCTAGCGGGGGGGCTTTTGAGCAGTTCTTC; CDR3aa: CAGSTRASGGAFEQFF
abundance: NA; d_gene: TRBD1; v_gene: TRBV14; j_gene: TRBJ2-5; len: 16; CDR3nt: TGTGCCAGCAGGGGGACAGGGGGCCCCTTTCAAGAGACCCAGTACTTC; CDR3aa: CASRGTGGPFQETQYF
abundance: NA; d_gene: NA; v_gene: TRBV4-1; j_gene: TRBJ1-2; len: 15; CDR3nt: TGCGCCAGCAGCCAAGATCCAAGGACAGAATGCGGCTACACCTTC; CDR3aa: CASSQDPRTECGYTF
abundance: NA; d_gene: TRBD2; v_gene: TRBV9; j_gene: TRBJ2-1; len: 16; CDR3nt: TGTGCCAGCAGCCCTACCGGGACTAACACCTACAATGAGCAGTTCTTC; CDR3aa: CASSPTGTNTYNEQFF
abundance: NA; d_gene: NA; v_gene: TRBV18; j_gene: TRBJ1-6; len: 15; CDR3nt: TGTGCCAGCTCACCACTTCCGGGGTCGGATTCACCCCTCCACTTT; CDR3aa: CASSPLPGSDSPLHF
abundance: NA; d_gene: NA; v_gene: TRBV5-6; j_gene: TRBJ2-4; len: 16; CDR3nt: TGTGCCAGCAGCTTGGGCGGAATATTAGCCAAAAACATTCAGTACTTC; CDR3aa: CASSLGGILAKNIQYF
abundance: NA; d_gene: TRBD1; v_gene: TRBV28; j_gene: TRBJ1-2; len: 16; CDR3nt: TGTGCCAGCAGTTTGGAGACGACAGGGGGATTCGGGGGCTACACCTTC; CDR3aa: CASSLETTGGFGGYTF
abundance: few; d_gene: NA; v_gene: TRBV20-1; j_gene: TRBJ2-3; len: 13; CDR3nt: TGCAGTGCTGACCCCTTACACACAGATACGCAGTATTTT; CDR3aa: CSADPLHTDTQYF
abundance: NA; d_gene: NA; v_gene: TRBV5-1; j_gene: TRBJ2-1; len: 17; CDR3nt: TGCGCCAGCAGCTTGGTTTGGTCGGGGGAAGGGTTGGATGAGCAGTTCTTC; CDR3aa: CASSLVWSGEGLDEQFF
abundance: NA; d_gene: NA; v_gene: TRBV12-3/TRBV12-4; j_gene: TRBJ1-1; len: 14; CDR3nt: TGTGCCAGCATTAGGGCTTGGACGGCCCCTGAAGCTTTCTTT; CDR3aa: CASIRAWTAPEAFF
abundance: few; d_gene: TRBD2; v_gene: TRBV7-6; j_gene: TRBJ2-1; len: 15; CDR3nt: TGTGCCAGCAGCCGTACTAGCGGGGTTAACAATGAGCAGTTCTTC; CDR3aa: CASSRTSGVNNEQFF
abundance: few; d_gene: NA; v_gene: TRBV7-3; j_gene: TRBJ2-6; len: 14; CDR3nt: TGTGCCAGCAGCTTCGGACAGCCCACCAACGTCCTGACTTTC; CDR3aa: CASSFGQPTNVLTF
abundance: few; d_gene: NA; v_gene: TRBV5-1; j_gene: TRBJ2-5; len: 14; CDR3nt: TGCGCCAGCAGCCCGCCGGGACACCAAGAGACCCAGTACTTC; CDR3aa: CASSPPGHQETQYF
abundance: NA; d_gene: NA; v_gene: TRBV6-5; j_gene: TRBJ1-6; len: 15; CDR3nt: TGTACCAGCAGTTACGGTCCCTTTGATAATTCACCCCTCCACTTT; CDR3aa: CTSSYGPFDNSPLHF
abundance: NA; d_gene: NA; v_gene: TRBV7-2; j_gene: TRBJ2-7; len: 16; CDR3nt: TGTGCCAGCAGCGCCCGCCCAAGGGGGTACTACAATGAGCAGTACTTC; CDR3aa: CASSARPRGYYNEQYF
abundance: NA; d_gene: NA; v_gene: TRBV6-1; j_gene: TRBJ2-7; len: 15; CDR3nt: TGTGCCAGCAACTCAGGGCCCATCGCCTCGTACGAGCAGTACTTC; CDR3aa: CASNSGPIASYEQYF
abundance: few; d_gene: TRBD1; v_gene: TRBV7-9; j_gene: TRBJ1-2; len: 15; CDR3nt: TGTGCCAGCAGCCCTGTAGACAGGGATCTTTATGGCTACACCTTC; CDR3aa: CASSPVDRDLYGYTF
abundance: NA; d_gene: TRBD1; v_gene: TRBV29-1; j_gene: TRBJ1-2; len: 14; CDR3nt: TGCAGCGTTGCATGGACAGGGGCAAACTATGGCTACACCTTC; CDR3aa: CSVAWTGANYGYTF
abundance: NA; d_gene: NA; v_gene: TRBV11-2; j_gene: TRBJ1-2; len: 13; CDR3nt: TGTGCCAGCAGCCGCAGGGGAGGGGAGGGCTACACCTTC; CDR3aa: CASSRRGGEGYTF
abundance: NA; d_gene: NA; v_gene: TRBV20-1; j_gene: TRBJ2-4; len: 15; CDR3nt: TGCAGTGCTTTTGGGAGGGGGCTGAGCAAAAACATTCAGTACTTC; CDR3aa: CSAFGRGLSKNIQYF
abundance: few; d_gene: NA; v_gene: TRBV5-1; j_gene: TRBJ1-2; len: 14; CDR3nt: TGCGCCAGCAGCTTGACCGGGCTGGAAGATGGCTACACCTTC; CDR3aa: CASSLTGLEDGYTF
abundance: NA; d_gene: TRBD1; v_gene: TRBV3-1; j_gene: TRBJ1-2; len: 15; CDR3nt: TGTGCCAGCAGCCCAGGACAGGGGGGTAACTATGGCTACACCTTC; CDR3aa: CASSPGQGGNYGYTF
abundance: NA; d_gene: TRBD1; v_gene: TRBV5-1; j_gene: TRBJ2-7; len: 14; CDR3nt: TGCGCCAGCTGCTTGAGACAGGGTCCCTACGAGCAGTACTTC; CDR3aa: CASCLRQGPYEQYF
abundance: NA; d_gene: NA; v_gene: TRBV11-2; j_gene: TRBJ2-7; len: 11; CDR3nt: TGTGCCAGCATGGCGGGCTACGAGCAGTACTTC; CDR3aa: CASMAGYEQYF
abundance: NA; d_gene: NA; v_gene: TRBV18; j_gene: TRBJ2-1; len: 15; CDR3nt: TGTGCCAGCTCACCATGGCAGGGATCCTACAATGAGCAGTTCTTC; CDR3aa: CASSPWQGSYNEQFF
abundance: NA; d_gene: TRBD1; v_gene: TRBV27; j_gene: TRBJ2-7; len: 15; CDR3nt: TGTGCCAGCGCCATCGGACAGGGCCCGAGGGGGGAGCAGTACTTC; CDR3aa: CASAIGQGPRGEQYF
abundance: NA; d_gene: NA; v_gene: TRBV27; j_gene: TRBJ1-2; len: 14; CDR3nt: TGTGCCAGCAGTTTCCAGGCCGCTAACTATGGCTACACCTTC; CDR3aa: CASSFQAANYGYTF
abundance: NA; d_gene: NA; v_gene: TRBV29-1; j_gene: TRBJ2-3; len: 14; CDR3nt: TGCAGCGCCCTTGACGGGCCCGTCACAGATACGCAGTATTTT; CDR3aa: CSALDGPVTDTQYF
abundance: few; d_gene: NA; v_gene: TRBV9; j_gene: TRBJ2-5; len: 13; CDR3nt: TGTGCCAGCAGGTATGGGTCGGAGGAGACCCAGTACTTC; CDR3aa: CASRYGSEETQYF
abundance: NA; d_gene: TRBD2; v_gene: TRBV27; j_gene: TRBJ2-5; len: 15; CDR3nt: TGTGCCAGCAGTTTTAGCGGGGGGGTCGAAAGGACCCAGTACTTC; CDR3aa: CASSFSGGVERTQYF
abundance: once; d_gene: TRBD2; v_gene: TRBV5-1; j_gene: TRBJ2-5; len: 19; CDR3nt: TGCGCCAGCAGCAGCGGACTAGCGGGGGGCTACGTAATCCAAGAGACCCAGTACTTC; CDR3aa: CASSSGLAGGYVIQETQYF
abundance: NA; d_gene: NA; v_gene: TRBV9; j_gene: TRBJ2-2; len: 16; CDR3nt: TGTGCCAGCAGCGTAGGCGGCGGCGGGATCACCGGGGAGCTGTTTTTT; CDR3aa: CASSVGGGGITGELFF
abundance: NA; d_gene: NA; v_gene: TRBV7-9; j_gene: TRBJ2-5; len: 14; CDR3nt: TGTGCCAGCAGCCCACTACTAGGGGCCGAGACCCAGTACTTC; CDR3aa: CASSPLLGAETQYF
abundance: few; d_gene: TRBD1; v_gene: TRBV4-1; j_gene: TRBJ2-7; len: 16; CDR3nt: TGCGCCAGCAGCTCCTGGACAGGACAGGGGTCCTACGAGCAGTACTTC; CDR3aa: CASSSWTGQGSYEQYF
abundance: NA; d_gene: NA; v_gene: TRBV10-3; j_gene: TRBJ2-7; len: 16; CDR3nt: TGTGCCACCGTCCCCCACGGGCAGGGAGGCTCCTACGAGCAGTACTTC; CDR3aa: CATVPHGQGGSYEQYF
abundance: few; d_gene: TRBD2; v_gene: TRBV7-3; j_gene: TRBJ2-3; len: 17; CDR3nt: TGTGCCAGCAGCTCGCAACCGGGACTAGCTTTGCCAGATACGCAGTATTTT; CDR3aa: CASSSQPGLALPDTQYF
abundance: many; d_gene: NA; v_gene: TRBV4-3; j_gene: TRBJ2-1; len: 11; CDR3nt: TGCGCCAGCAGCCGCGGGACGGAGCAGTTCTTC; CDR3aa: CASSRGTEQFF
abundance: NA; d_gene: NA; v_gene: TRBV27; j_gene: TRBJ2-3; len: 15; CDR3nt: TGTGCCAGCAGTTTCAACGTCAAAGTGGGGGATACGCAGTATTTT; CDR3aa: CASSFNVKVGDTQYF
abundance: NA; d_gene: NA; v_gene: TRBV21-1; j_gene: TRBJ2-1; len: 17; CDR3nt: TGTGCCAGCAGCCTATTGGGGCCCAGGAAAATGTACAATGAGCAGTTCTTC; CDR3aa: CASSLLGPRKMYNEQFF
abundance: many; d_gene: NA; v_gene: TRBV5-1; j_gene: TRBJ2-6; len: 16; CDR3nt: TGTGCCAGCAGCTTAGACCGCCCCTCTGGGGCCAACGTCCTGACTTTC; CDR3aa: CASSLDRPSGANVLTF
abundance: few; d_gene: NA; v_gene: TRBV10-3; j_gene: TRBJ2-1; len: 11; CDR3nt: TGTGCCATCAATCGTTACAATGAGCAGTTCTTC; CDR3aa: CAINRYNEQFF
abundance: NA; d_gene: NA; v_gene: TRBV5-1; j_gene: TRBJ2-1; len: 13; CDR3nt: TGCGCCAGCACCCCTTGGGAGCACAATGAGCAGTTCTTC; CDR3aa: CASTPWEHNEQFF
abundance: few; d_gene: NA; v_gene: TRBV12-3/TRBV12-4; j_gene: TRBJ1-1; len: 11; CDR3nt: TGTGCCAGCAGTTTGAGGGGTGAGGCTTTCTTT; CDR3aa: CASSLRGEAFF
abundance: few; d_gene: NA; v_gene: TRBV2; j_gene: TRBJ2-7; len: 13; CDR3nt: TGTGCCAGCAGTGATGGGCCGTGGGGAGAGCAGTACTTC; CDR3aa: CASSDGPWGEQYF